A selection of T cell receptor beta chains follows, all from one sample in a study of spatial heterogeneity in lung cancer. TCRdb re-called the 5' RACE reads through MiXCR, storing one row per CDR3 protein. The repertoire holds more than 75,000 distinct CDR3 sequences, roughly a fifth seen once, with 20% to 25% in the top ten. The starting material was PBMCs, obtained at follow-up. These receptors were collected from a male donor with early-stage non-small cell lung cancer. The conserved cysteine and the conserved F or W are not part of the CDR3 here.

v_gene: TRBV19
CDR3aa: ASIPGGWTGSDTEAF

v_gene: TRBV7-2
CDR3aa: ASSLVPGRGQGDTQY

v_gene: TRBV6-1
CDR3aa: ASSYATLGSNQPQH

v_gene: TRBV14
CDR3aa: ASSPAGIFSGELF

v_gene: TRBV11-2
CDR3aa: ASSFSAGAYYNEQF

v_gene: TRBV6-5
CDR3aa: ASSYLQGVEAF

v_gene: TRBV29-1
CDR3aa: SVVGAPNQPQH

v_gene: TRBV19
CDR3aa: ASSKGGTWTAQ

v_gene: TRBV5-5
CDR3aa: ASSFGMNTEAF

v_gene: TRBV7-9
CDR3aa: ASSPRGGGQQTQY

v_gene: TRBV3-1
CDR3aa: ASSPTAGPTDTQY

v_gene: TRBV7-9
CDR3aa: ASSYRGGTEAF

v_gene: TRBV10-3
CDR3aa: AISEGQSNQPQH

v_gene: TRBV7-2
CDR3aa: ASSLAVQGETQY

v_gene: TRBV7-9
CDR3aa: ASSLPGARPNGYT

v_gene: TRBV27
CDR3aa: ASIPGAVANYGYT

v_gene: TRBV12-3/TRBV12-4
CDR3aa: ASSPGGVNTEAF

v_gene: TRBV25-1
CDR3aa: ASSESVFSGANVLT

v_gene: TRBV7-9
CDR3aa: ASSLMVALETQY

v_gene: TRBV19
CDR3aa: ATRGGHYGYT

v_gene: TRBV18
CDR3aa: ASSPPPNEKLF

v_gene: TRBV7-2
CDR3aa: ASSFLSGAYQETQY

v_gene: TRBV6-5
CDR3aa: ASSYSITSINEQF

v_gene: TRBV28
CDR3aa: ASSLGSTSHGEQF

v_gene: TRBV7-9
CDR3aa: ASSFTAYNEQF

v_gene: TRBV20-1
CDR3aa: SAGGKGNQPQH

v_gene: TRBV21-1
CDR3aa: ASSRSELSGTFFSYEQY

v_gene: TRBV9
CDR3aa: ASSWTSGEYNEQF

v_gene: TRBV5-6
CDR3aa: ASSLGQFTEAF

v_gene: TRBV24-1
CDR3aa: ATSALTTGEQF

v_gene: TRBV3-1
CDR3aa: ASSQEVGPQH

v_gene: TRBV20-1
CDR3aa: SARDRGTRPNEQY

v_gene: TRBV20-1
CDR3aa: SARVEGREYNEQF

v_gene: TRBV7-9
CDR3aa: GSSFGATDTQY

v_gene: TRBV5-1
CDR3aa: ASSLIVDRELF

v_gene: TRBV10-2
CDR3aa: ASSESTAGIYEQY

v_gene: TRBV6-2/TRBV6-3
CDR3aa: ASSYSGYSYNEQF

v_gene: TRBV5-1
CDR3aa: ASSFQAPYGYT

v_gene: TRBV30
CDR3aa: AWSTRSSYNSPLH

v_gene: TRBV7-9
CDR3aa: ASSQLAGFADTQY

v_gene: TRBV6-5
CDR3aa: ASSSGTSSYNSPLH

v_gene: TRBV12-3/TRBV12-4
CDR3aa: ASEKGLAYNEQF

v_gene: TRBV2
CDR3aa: ASSFLAGGSDTQY

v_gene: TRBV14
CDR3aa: ASSGGLGSYEQY

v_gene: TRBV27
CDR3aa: ASSLYPGHSGYT

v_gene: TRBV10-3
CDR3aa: AISLSD

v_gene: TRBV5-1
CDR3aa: ASSVGTSDTDTQY

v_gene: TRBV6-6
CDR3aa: ASSYLGQQNTEAF

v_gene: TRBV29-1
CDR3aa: SVGRDRQSTDTQY

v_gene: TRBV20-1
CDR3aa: SARDYRAPRTQY

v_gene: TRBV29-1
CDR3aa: SANRGFTDTQY

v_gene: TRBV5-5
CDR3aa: ASSSPVQGIQETQY

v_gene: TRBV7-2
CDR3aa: ASSSDRAYNEQF